Sequencing of this TCR beta chain was carried out in a study of blood T cell repertoires in COVID-19. Study-level background: Sources were T cells, B-cell-depleted T cells, or PBMCs; the material itself was cDNA or gDNA.

V shed 0 bases, J shed 0 bases, and the junction held 4 bases outside the gene matches. The CDR3 sequence is 17 residues long. The germline CDR1 and CDR2 sequences are SGDLS and YYNGEE. Authors' data handling: Quantification of nucleated cells was approximated via reference gene primer amplification. Profiling relied on immunoSEQ multiplex PCR, and the TCRdb table lists in-frame clones only, not all of them. V, J and clone size were drawn from that table, and D and trimming were deduced from the DNA. The sample holds approximately 240,000 clones, roughly 86% seen once. The sample was peripheral blood. The TCR sequence derives from a man aged 50 to 59 with acute or convalescent COVID-19. The genes are TRBV9 and TRBJ1-3, with 9 bases fitting TRBD1. This CDR3 reads CASSVGQGGFSGNTIYF. The CDR3 nucleotides are TGTGCCAGCAGCGTAGGACAGGGGGGTTTCTCTGGAAACACCATATATTTT.